Following are 28 T cell receptor beta chains from one sample sequenced in a study of response to subunit inactivated influenza vaccine. TCRdb independently ran MiXCR on the RT-PCR reads; one entry per CDR3 protein. The table has 710,000 or so distinct CDR3 sequences, roughly 14% seen once. The sample consisted of PBMCs from blood, taken about 11 days after vaccination. The receptor set was obtained from a man aged 50 to 60 who received an inactivated influenza vaccine.

This clonotype was counted a few times. The rearrangement joins TRBV29-1 to TRBJ2-7, with D perhaps given as TRBD1 or TRBD2 (5 bases each). The CDR3 runs to 14 residues. CDR1 and CDR2 from the germline V gene are SQVTM and ANQGSEA. Trimming pared 7 bases from V and 0 bases from J, leaving 16 bases between. The CDR3 nucleotides are TGCAGCGCCCTCTCGGGACGGGCCTCCTACGAGCAGTACTTC. Its translation is CSALSGRASYEQYF.

The V call is TRBV4-1, the J call TRBJ2-1; D not certain. V dropped 0 bases and J dropped 4 bases, with 7 bases sitting between them. Germline loops: CDR1 MGHRA, CDR2 YSYEKL. This CDR3 contains 14 residues. The CDR3 loop reads CASSQDPAYNEQFF. DNA of the CDR3: TGCGCCAGCAGCCAAGATCCAGCATACAATGAGCAGTTCTTC.

The chain is built from TRBV5-1 and TRBJ2-5, with TRBD1 matching 10 bases. Germline assignment: CDR1 SGHRS and CDR2 YFSETQ. The CDR3 extends over 16 amino acids. J lost 2 bases, V lost 4 bases, and 8 bases had no gene match. The CDR3 nucleotides read TGCGCCAGCAGCCTGGGGACAGGGGAACCACAAGAGACCCAGTACTTC. Encoded protein: CASSLGTGEPQETQYF.

A few counts support this clonotype. V gene TRBV4-3 combines with J gene TRBJ2-1; possibly TRBD2 for D (5 bases). Germline lookup yields CDR1 LGHNA and CDR2 YSLEER. The CDR3 spans 12 residues. The germline V and J ends were trimmed by 6 bases and 13 bases, with 16 bases remaining between them. The CDR3 is CASRRGRRGQFF. DNA of the CDR3: TGCGCCAGCAGACGAGGACGTCGGGGACAGTTCTTC.

The V call is TRBV27, the J call TRBJ2-4, with 13 bases fitting TRBD2. Germline CDR1 reads MNHEY; CDR2 reads SMNVEV (reference sequence). With V trimmed by 0 bases and J by 4 bases, 6 bases remained unmatched. The CDR3 loop spans 18 amino acids. In DNA, the CDR3 is TGTGCCAGCAGTTTATCCAAGGGGACTAGCGGGAAAAAAAACATTCAGTACTTC. Residues: CASSLSKGTSGKKNIQYF.

This sequence joins TRBV28 and TRBJ1-3; D is unclear. This CDR3 has 16 residues. Per the germline V gene, CDR1 is MDHEN and CDR2 is SYDVKM. Trimming took 5 bases from V and 0 from J, leaving 14 bases between them. CDR3 in amino acids: CASSLPRWGSGNTIYF. In DNA form, the CDR3 reads TGTGCCAGCAGTCTTCCCCGGTGGGGCTCTGGAAACACCATATATTTT.

V and J are TRBV15 and TRBJ2-1; D is unresolved. Trimming removed 1 base from V and 6 bases from J, with 16 bases in between. Germline CDR1 reads LNHNV; CDR2 reads YYDKDF (reference sequence). The CDR3 spans 16 residues. The CDR3 nucleotides read TGTGCCACCAGCAGAGCCTTACTCGCCCTTACCAATGAGCAGTTCTTC. This codes for CATSRALLALTNEQFF.

Ten or more counts support this clonotype. V gene TRBV12-3 or TRBV12-4 combines with J gene TRBJ2-7; tentatively, D is TRBD1 (6 bases). The CDR3 length is 14 residues. V lost 6 bases, J lost 4 bases, and 16 bases lay in between. CDR3: CASSWTASHYEQYF. In nucleotides, the CDR3 is TGTGCCAGCAGCTGGACAGCCTCTCATTACGAGCAGTACTTC.

The chain carries TRBV7-2 and TRBJ1-3; D unclear. The V gene's germline CDR1 is SGHTA and CDR2 FQGNSA. Trimming stripped 2 bases from V and 2 bases from J, with 13 bases between. CDR3 size: 16 residues. The CDR3 loop is CASSLNLRPPGNTIYF. The CDR3 DNA sequence: TGTGCCAGCAGCTTAAATCTTCGTCCGCCTGGAAACACCATATATTTT.

The rearrangement joins TRBV10-3 to TRBJ2-1; 11 bases are shared with TRBD2. V shed 8 bases, J shed 5 bases, and the junction held 2 bases outside the gene matches. From germline, CDR1 is ENHRY and CDR2 SYGVKD. The CDR3 is 13 amino acids. The CDR3 protein is CAIGLAGNNEQFF. The DNA for the CDR3 is TGTGCCATCGGACTAGCGGGCAACAATGAGCAGTTCTTC.

The rearrangement uses TRBV29-1 and TRBJ2-3, with D maybe TRBD1 (5 bases). Germline V lookup: CDR1 SQVTM, CDR2 ANQGSEA. CDR3 size: 14 residues. Deletions cut 3 bases from V and 2 bases from J, with 12 bases between. This CDR3 is CSVDGAGLTDTQYF. The DNA for the CDR3 is TGCAGCGTTGATGGGGCAGGGCTCACAGATACGCAGTATTTT.

The rearrangement joins TRBV6-1 to TRBJ2-7; D possibly matches TRBD1 or TRBD2 (5 bases each). V lost 7 bases and J 0 bases, leaving 13 bases between the germline ends. CDR1 and CDR2 from the germline V gene are MNHNS and SASEGT. The CDR3 runs to 14 residues. CDR3 residues: CASKVTADSYEQYF. The CDR3 bases are TGTGCCAGCAAAGTGACAGCGGACTCCTACGAGCAGTACTTC.

This clonotype was detected only a few times. The chain couples TRBV5-1 to TRBJ2-2, with 7 bases identical to TRBD1. The germline V gene has CDR1 SGHRS and CDR2 YFSETQ. CDR3 size: 16 residues. V lost 3 bases to trimming and J lost 0 bases; unmatched junction nucleotides: 5. The DNA for the CDR3 is TGCGCCAGCAGCTATGGGACAGTAGCGAACACCGGGGAGCTGTTTTTT. Translation gives CASSYGTVANTGELFF.

In this sample, this clonotype turned up a few times. The chain links TRBV29-1 to TRBJ2-1; maybe TRBD2 (6 bases). The CDR3 is 15 amino acids. V was trimmed by 6 bases and J by 0 bases, leaving 15 bases between them. Germline values: CDR1 SQVTM, CDR2 ANQGSEA. Here the CDR3 DNA reads TGCAGCGTCGAAACGGGGGATAACTCCTACAATGAGCAGTTCTTC. Protein product: CSVETGDNSYNEQFF.

This clonotype was seen a handful of times. The chain couples TRBV28 to TRBJ1-2; weak D call: TRBD1 (5 bases). Trimming shortened V by 3 bases and J by 1 base, and 12 bases separated the two germline ends. The germline V gene encodes CDR1 MDHEN and CDR2 SYDVKM. The length of the CDR3 is 15 residues. Written as DNA, the CDR3 is TGTGCCAGCAGTTTCGGCAGGGCCAATAACTATGGCTACACCTTC. Translated, it gives CASSFGRANNYGYTF.

The sample holds many counts of this clonotype. The chain couples TRBV12-3 or TRBV12-4 to TRBJ1-2, with D unclear. Trimming cost V 2 bases and J 1 base, with 5 bases left between them. This CDR3 has 13 residues. The DNA for the CDR3 is TGTGCCAGCAGTTTAAACCTTAACTATGGCTACACCTTC. This sequence encodes CASSLNLNYGYTF.

CDR3 loop: CSARLLNQPQHF. CDR3 sequence (DNA): TGCAGTGCTAGATTGTTGAATCAGCCCCAGCATTTT. V gene TRBV20-1 combines with J gene TRBJ1-5; no clear D. V lost 2 bases, J lost 4 bases, and 6 bases lay in between. Germline V gives CDR1 DFQATT, CDR2 SNEGSKA (reference sequence). The CDR3 has 12 amino acids.

The chain is built from TRBV20-1 and TRBJ2-1; 8 positions match TRBD1. The CDR3 has 14 residues. V was clipped by 0 bases and J by 9 bases; unmatched bases: 7. Germline lookup yields CDR1 DFQATT and CDR2 SNEGSKA (reference sequence). CDR3 residues: CSARDQGARFEQFF. The DNA of the CDR3 is TGCAGTGCTAGAGATCAGGGGGCGCGATTTGAGCAGTTCTTC.

This rearrangement joins TRBV20-1 to TRBJ1-5; 7 nucleotides agree with TRBD1. Germline V gives CDR1 DFQATT, CDR2 SNEGSKA (reference sequence). J gave up 4 bases and V 2 bases, and 8 bases lay outside the gene matches. The CDR3 runs 15 residues. CDR3 amino acids: CSARPGTAKNQPQHF. The CDR3 nucleotides are TGCAGTGCTAGACCCGGGACAGCGAAAAATCAGCCCCAGCATTTT.

This clonotype has just a few counts. The chain combines TRBV20-1 with TRBJ2-3, with 8 bases lining up with TRBD2. This CDR3 is 13 amino acids long. Per the germline V gene, CDR1 is DFQATT and CDR2 is SNEGSKA (reference sequence). Trimming cost V 5 bases and J 2 bases; bases outside gene matches: 3. CDR3 sequence: CSAYSGNTDTQYF. The CDR3 DNA follows: TGCAGTGCTTATAGCGGGAACACAGATACGCAGTATTTT.

V usage is TRBV7-9 and J usage is TRBJ2-1; TRBD2 aligns across 10 bases. Trimming took 1 base from V and 5 from J; bases not matched to a gene: 5. CDR1 and CDR2 (germline): SEHNR, FQNEAQ (reference sequence). This CDR3 contains 16 residues. The CDR3 reads CASSLGPGLANNEQFF. As DNA, the CDR3 is TGTGCCAGCAGCTTAGGACCGGGACTAGCGAACAATGAGCAGTTCTTC.

The rearrangement links TRBV3-1 to TRBJ2-7; a weak D match, TRBD2 (5 bases). Looked up from germline, CDR1 is LGHDT and CDR2 is YNNKEL (reference sequence). V gave up 1 base and J gave up 4 bases, with 11 bases separating them. The CDR3 runs 14 residues. CDR3 loop: CASSQGTGIYEQYF. CDR3 DNA: TGTGCCAGCAGCCAAGGGACCGGGATTTACGAGCAGTACTTC.

A few counts support this clonotype. The chain employs TRBV12-3 or TRBV12-4 and TRBJ2-6; 8 bases fit TRBD1. The CDR3 length is 18 residues. V lost 5 bases to trimming and J lost 0 bases; unmatched junction nucleotides: 9. The CDR3 region is CASSGPGQVISGANVLTF. In nucleotides, the CDR3 is TGTGCCAGCAGTGGACCGGGACAGGTTATCTCTGGGGCCAACGTCCTGACTTTC.

There are many counts of this clonotype. This chain links TRBV10-3 with TRBJ1-2, with TRBD1 as a possible D gene (6 bases). The CDR3 loop spans 14 amino acids. From germline, CDR1 is ENHRY and CDR2 SYGVKD. V lost 6 bases and J 5 bases, leaving 16 bases between the germline ends. CDR3: CAIRGQGNGYGYTF. CDR3 bases: TGTGCCATCAGGGGGCAGGGGAATGGTTATGGCTACACCTTC.

The J gene is TRBJ2-5, the V gene TRBV12-3 or TRBV12-4; D is undetermined. This CDR3 has 14 amino acids. The V end was cut by 5 bases, the J end by 0 bases, with 10 bases between. The DNA for the CDR3 is TGTGCCAGCAGTCCGACCGAAGACCAAGAGACCCAGTACTTC. It encodes CASSPTEDQETQYF.

The V gene is TRBV6-5, the J gene TRBJ2-1; TRBD1 aligns across 8 bases. This CDR3 has 16 amino acids. Trimming cost V 0 bases and J 3 bases; bases outside gene matches: 4. Germline V lookup: CDR1 MNHEY, CDR2 SVGAGI. CDR3 residues: CASSYSPGTGYNEQFF. The CDR3 nucleotides read TGTGCCAGCAGTTACTCCCCCGGGACAGGCTACAATGAGCAGTTCTTC.

This clonotype came up many times. This sequence joins TRBV7-2 and TRBJ2-1, with D hard to call. V shed 3 bases and J shed 4 bases, with 16 bases lying between them. CDR1 and CDR2 (germline): SGHTA, FQGNSA. CDR3 size: 16 residues. CDR3: CASSFLRVAGYNEQFF. CDR3 DNA: TGTGCCAGCAGCTTCTTACGGGTGGCAGGATACAATGAGCAGTTCTTC. The whole variable domain, remainder taken from reference TRBV7-2 and TRBJ2-1, is GAGVSQSPSNKVTEKGKDVELRCDPISGHTALYWYRQSLGQGLEFLIYFQGNSAPDKSGLPSDRFSAERTGGSVSTLTIQRTQQEDSAVYLCASSFLRVAGYNEQFFGPGTRLTVL.

This clonotype was observed a few times. This chain joins TRBV12-3 or TRBV12-4 and TRBJ1-2; D possibly corresponds to TRBD1 (5 bases). Deletions cut 6 bases from V and 3 bases from J, with 14 bases between. The CDR3 extends over 14 amino acids. The DNA of the CDR3 is TGTGCCAGCAGCCCACCAGGGTGGGACTATGGCTACACCTTC. It is translated as CASSPPGWDYGYTF.